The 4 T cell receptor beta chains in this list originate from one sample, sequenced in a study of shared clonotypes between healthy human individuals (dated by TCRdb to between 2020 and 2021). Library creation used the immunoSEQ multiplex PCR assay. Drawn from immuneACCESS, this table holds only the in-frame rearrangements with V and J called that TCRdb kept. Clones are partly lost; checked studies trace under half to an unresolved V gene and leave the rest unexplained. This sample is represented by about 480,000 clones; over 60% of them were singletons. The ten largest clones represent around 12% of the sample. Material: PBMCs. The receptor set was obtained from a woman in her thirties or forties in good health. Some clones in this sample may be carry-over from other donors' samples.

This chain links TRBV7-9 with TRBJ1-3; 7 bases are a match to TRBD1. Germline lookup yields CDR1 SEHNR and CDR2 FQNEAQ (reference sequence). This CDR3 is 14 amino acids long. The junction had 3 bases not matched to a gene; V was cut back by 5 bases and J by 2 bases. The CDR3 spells CASSRTGAGNTIYF. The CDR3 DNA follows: TGTGCCAGCAGCCGAACAGGGGCTGGAAACACCATATATTTT.

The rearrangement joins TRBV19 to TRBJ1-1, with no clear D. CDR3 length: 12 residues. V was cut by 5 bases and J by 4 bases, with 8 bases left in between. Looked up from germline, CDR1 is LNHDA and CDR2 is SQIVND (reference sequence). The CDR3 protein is CASSWSATEAFF. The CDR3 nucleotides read TGTGCCAGTAGTTGGTCGGCCACTGAAGCTTTCTTT.

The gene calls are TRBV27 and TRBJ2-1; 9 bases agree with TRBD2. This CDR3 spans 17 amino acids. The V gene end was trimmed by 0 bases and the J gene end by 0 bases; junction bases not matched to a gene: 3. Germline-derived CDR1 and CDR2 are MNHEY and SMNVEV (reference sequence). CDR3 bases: TGTGCCAGCAGTTTATCCCCAGCGGGAGGCTCCTACAATGAGCAGTTCTTC. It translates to CASSLSPAGGSYNEQFF.

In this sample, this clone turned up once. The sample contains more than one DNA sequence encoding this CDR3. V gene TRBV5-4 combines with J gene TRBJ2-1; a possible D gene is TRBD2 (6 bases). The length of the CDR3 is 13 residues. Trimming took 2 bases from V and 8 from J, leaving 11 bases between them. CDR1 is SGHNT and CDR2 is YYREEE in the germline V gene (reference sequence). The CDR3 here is CASSLRGGDEQFF. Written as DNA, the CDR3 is TGTGCCAGCAGCTTAAGGGGAGGCGATGAGCAGTTCTTC.